The clone carrying this TCR beta chain was seen more than once but under ten times. The entry originates in a study of patients and donors after allogeneic stem cell transplantation. Trimming cost V 6 bases and J 2 bases; bases outside gene matches: 9. This CDR3 region has 15 residues. The germline V gene has CDR1 SEHNR and CDR2 FQNEAQ (reference sequence). TCRdb re-analysed the RT-PCR reads in MiXCR, keeping a single row per CDR3 protein. The repertoire holds hundreds of thousands of distinct CDR3 sequences, 16% seen once, with around 6.8% in the top ten. The TCR sequence derives from a human donor who was either an allogeneic HSCT recipient or a stem cell or donor lymphocyte infusion donor (not recorded which). It is not recorded whose cells these are; they may come from a transplant donor. The genes are TRBV7-9 and TRBJ1-2; 7 bases agree with TRBD1. Sequencing was carried out using blood, either unsorted or a sorted T cell fraction (not recorded which). In nucleotides, the CDR3 is TGTGCCAGCAGTCCGACAGGGTTTTTGAACTATGGCTACACCTTC. Translation gives CASSPTGFLNYGYTF.